The sequence of this TCR beta chain was determined in a study of T cell responses to AZD1222 COVID-19 vaccine. This CDR3 is built from 15 residues. Trimming removed 1 base from V and 6 bases from J, with 12 bases in between. Germline CDR1 and CDR2: SGHVS and FQNEAQ. Overall study findings and caveats: There were vaccine-associated CD4 TCRs across spike, dominant at 160-218 and 743-854. Seropositivity was recorded at baseline in only 6 or 7 AZD1222 recipients. White British people made up most donors, females outnumbered males, and clonal diversity was possibly underestimated.

Concerning this clone itself: Its cognate antigen is unknown.

It was second doses at about 4 or about 12 weeks that were pooled. Here immunoSEQ multiplex PCR was the method, and the copy in TCRdb shows in-frame clones only, minus some. The table lists 150,000 to 200,000 clones, 91% of them singletons, with under 2% in the top ten. This rearrangement joins TRBV7-8 to TRBJ1-4; D is undetermined. This TCR was recovered from an adult who received the AZD1222 COVID-19 vaccine. Sequenced here: peripheral blood, sampled 28 days after the second AZD1222 dose. CDR3 nucleotides: TGTGCCAGCAGCTTAGGGGAGACGAACTATGAAAAACTGTTTTTT. Protein sequence: CASSLGETNYEKLFF. Variable domain in full (rest from reference TRBV7-8 and TRBJ1-4): GAGVSQSPRYKVAKRGQDVALRCDPISGHVSLFWYQQALGQGPEFLTYFQNEAQLDKSGLPSDRFFAERPEGSVSTLKIQRTQQEDSAVYLCASSLGETNYEKLFFGSGTQLSVL.